What follows describes a single TCR beta chain. All donors were Caucasian adults living in Nashville, Tennessee. The sample is drawn from a study of shared clonotypes between healthy human individuals. Overall study: Used for every donor were three CD4 naive, three CD4 memory, two CD8 naive and one CD8 memory plate.

This CDR3 comprises 12 residues. The trim removed 1 base at V and 11 bases at J, leaving 4 bases unmatched. Looked up from germline, CDR1 is SGHTA and CDR2 is FQGNSA. The method was immunoSEQ multiplex PCR; TCRdb's version includes in-frame clones alone and lacks a portion of them. The sample gives about 1.1 million clones, 60% to 85% of which show up once; roughly 0.9% is in the top ten. V and J are TRBV7-2 and TRBJ1-1, with 7 nucleotides matching TRBD1. The origin of this receptor is a man between 18 and 29 years old in good health. Some clones in this sample may be carry-over from other donors' samples. Sample: memory CD4+ T cells from PBMCs. Specified subset: CD45RA-negative fraction. CDR3 sequence (DNA): TGTGCCAGCAGCTTAGACAGGGGTTACGCTTTCTTT. This gives the protein CASSLDRGYAFF.